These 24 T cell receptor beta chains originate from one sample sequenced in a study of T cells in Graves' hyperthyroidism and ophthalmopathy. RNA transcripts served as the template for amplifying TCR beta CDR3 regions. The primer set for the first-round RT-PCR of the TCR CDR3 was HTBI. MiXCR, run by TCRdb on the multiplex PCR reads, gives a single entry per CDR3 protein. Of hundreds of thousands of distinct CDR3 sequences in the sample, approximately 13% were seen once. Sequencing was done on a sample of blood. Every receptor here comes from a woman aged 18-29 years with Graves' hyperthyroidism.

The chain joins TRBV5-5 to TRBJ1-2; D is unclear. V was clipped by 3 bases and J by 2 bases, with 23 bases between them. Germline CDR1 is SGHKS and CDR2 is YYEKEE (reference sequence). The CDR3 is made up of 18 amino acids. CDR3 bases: TGTGCCAGCAGCTGGGGATTGGACGAGCCCCTTGGGAACTATGGCTACACCTTC. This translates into CASSWGLDEPLGNYGYTF.

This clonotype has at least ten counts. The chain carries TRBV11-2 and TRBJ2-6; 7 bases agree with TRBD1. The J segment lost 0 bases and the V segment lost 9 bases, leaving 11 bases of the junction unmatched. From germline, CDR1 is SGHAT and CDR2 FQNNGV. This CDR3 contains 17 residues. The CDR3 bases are TGTGCCAGAGGGGGCCCCTACTTGCCCTCTGGGGCCAACGTCCTGACTTTC. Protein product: CARGGPYLPSGANVLTF.

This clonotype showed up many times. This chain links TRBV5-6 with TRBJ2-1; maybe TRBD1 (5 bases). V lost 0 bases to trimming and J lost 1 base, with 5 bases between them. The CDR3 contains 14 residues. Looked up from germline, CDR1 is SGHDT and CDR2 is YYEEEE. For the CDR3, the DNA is TGTGCCAGCAGCTTGGACAGGTCCTACAATGAGCAGTTCTTC. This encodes CASSLDRSYNEQFF.

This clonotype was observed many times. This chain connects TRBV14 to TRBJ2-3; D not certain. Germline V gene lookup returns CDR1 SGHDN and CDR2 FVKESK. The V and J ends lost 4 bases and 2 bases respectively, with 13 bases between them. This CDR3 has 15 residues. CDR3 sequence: CASSPDHLYTDTQYF. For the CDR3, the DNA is TGTGCCAGCAGCCCGGACCATCTCTACACAGATACGCAGTATTTT.

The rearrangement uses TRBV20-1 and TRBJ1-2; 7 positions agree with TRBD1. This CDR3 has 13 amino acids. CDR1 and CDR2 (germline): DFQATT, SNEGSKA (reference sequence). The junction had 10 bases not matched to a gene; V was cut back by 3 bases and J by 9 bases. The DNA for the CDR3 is TGCAGTGCTAGCCCGGGAGGGGGCGATAGCTACACCTTC. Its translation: CSASPGGGDSYTF.

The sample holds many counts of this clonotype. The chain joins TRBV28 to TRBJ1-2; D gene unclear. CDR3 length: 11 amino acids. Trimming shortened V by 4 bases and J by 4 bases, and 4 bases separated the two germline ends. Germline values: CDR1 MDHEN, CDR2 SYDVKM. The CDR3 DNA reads TGTGCCAGCAGTTCTGGCTATGGCTACACCTTC. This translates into CASSSGYGYTF.

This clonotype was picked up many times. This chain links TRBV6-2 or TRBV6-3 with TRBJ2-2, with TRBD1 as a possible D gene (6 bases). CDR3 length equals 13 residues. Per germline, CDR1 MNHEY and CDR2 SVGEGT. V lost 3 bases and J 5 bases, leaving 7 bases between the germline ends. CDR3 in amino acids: CASSYGTTGELFF. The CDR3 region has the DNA TGTGCCAGCAGTTATGGGACAACCGGGGAGCTGTTTTTT.

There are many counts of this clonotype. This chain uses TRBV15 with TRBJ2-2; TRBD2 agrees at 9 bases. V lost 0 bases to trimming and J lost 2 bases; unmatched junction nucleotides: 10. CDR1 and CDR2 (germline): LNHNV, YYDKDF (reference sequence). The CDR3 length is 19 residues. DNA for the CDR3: TGTGCCACCAGCAGAGAGTCTAGCGGGATCCCTAGTAACACCGGGGAGCTGTTTTTT. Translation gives CATSRESSGIPSNTGELFF. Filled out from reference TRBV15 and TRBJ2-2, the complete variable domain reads DAMVIQNPRYQVTQFGKPVTLSCSQTLNHNVMYWYQQKSSQAPKLLFHYYDKDFNNEADTPDNFQSRRPNTSFCFLDIRSPGLGDTAMYLCATSRESSGIPSNTGELFFGEGSRLTVL.

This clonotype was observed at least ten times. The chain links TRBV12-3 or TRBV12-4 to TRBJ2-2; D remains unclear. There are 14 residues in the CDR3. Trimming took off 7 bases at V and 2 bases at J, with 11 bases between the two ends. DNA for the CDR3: TGTGCCAGCACCCCCGATGACAACACCGGGGAGCTGTTTTTT. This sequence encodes CASTPDDNTGELFF.

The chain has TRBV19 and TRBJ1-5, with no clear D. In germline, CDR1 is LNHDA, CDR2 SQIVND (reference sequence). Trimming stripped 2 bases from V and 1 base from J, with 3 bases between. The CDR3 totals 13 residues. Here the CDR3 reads CASSITSNQPQHF. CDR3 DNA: TGTGCCAGTAGTATAACCAGCAATCAGCCCCAGCATTTT. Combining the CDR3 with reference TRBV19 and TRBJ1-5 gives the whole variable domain DGGITQSPKYLFRKEGQNVTLSCEQNLNHDAMYWYRQDPGQGLRLIYYSQIVNDFQKGDIAEGYSVSREKKESFPLTVTSAQKNPTAFYLCASSITSNQPQHFGDGTRLSIL.

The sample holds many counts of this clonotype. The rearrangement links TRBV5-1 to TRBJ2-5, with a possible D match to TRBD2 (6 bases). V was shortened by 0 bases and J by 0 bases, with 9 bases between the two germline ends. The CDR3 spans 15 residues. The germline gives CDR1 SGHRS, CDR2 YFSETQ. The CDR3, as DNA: TGCGCCAGCAGCTTGGTTCTAGCGAACCAAGAGACCCAGTACTTC. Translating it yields CASSLVLANQETQYF.

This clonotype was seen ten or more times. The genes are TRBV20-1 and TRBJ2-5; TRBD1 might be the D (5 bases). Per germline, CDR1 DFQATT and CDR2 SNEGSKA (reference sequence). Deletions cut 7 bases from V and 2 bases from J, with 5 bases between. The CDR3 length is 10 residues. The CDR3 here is CSGQQETQYF. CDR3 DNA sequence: TGCAGTGGACAGCAAGAGACCCAGTACTTC.

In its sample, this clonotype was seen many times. The CDR3 region has the DNA TGCGCCAGCAGCTTGGGTCGCTCCTACAATGAGCAGTTCTTC. This sequence encodes CASSLGRSYNEQFF. The gene calls are TRBV5-1 and TRBJ2-1, with no clear D. The CDR3 has 14 amino acids. With 0 bases removed from V and 0 bases from J, the gap between germline ends came to 4 bases. Per germline, CDR1 SGHRS and CDR2 YFSETQ.

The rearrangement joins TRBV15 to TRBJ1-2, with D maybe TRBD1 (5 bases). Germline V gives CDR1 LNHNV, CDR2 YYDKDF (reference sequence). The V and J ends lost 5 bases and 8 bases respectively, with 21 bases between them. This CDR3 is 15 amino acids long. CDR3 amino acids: CATSPAVGGGDGYTF. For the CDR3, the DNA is TGTGCCACCAGCCCCGCGGTGGGTGGTGGGGACGGCTACACCTTC.

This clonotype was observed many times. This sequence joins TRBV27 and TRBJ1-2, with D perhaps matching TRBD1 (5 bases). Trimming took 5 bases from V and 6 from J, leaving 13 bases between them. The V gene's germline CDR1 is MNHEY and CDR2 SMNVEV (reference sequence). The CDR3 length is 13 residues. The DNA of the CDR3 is TGTGCCAGCAGTGGCGGGGGTATCAATGGCTACACCTTC. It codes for CASSGGGINGYTF.

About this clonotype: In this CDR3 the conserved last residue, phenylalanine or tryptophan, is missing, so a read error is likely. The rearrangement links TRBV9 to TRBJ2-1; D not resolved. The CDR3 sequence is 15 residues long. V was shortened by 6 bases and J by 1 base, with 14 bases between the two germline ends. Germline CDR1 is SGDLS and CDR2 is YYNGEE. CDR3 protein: CASTQREGSYNEQFS. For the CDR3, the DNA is TGTGCCAGCACCCAAAGGGAAGGGTCCTACAATGAGCAGTTCTCC.

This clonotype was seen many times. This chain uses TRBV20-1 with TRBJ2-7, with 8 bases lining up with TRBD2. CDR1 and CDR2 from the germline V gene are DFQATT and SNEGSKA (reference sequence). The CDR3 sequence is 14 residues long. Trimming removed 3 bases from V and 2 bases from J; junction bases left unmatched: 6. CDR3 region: CSASGREGAYEQYF. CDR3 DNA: TGCAGTGCTAGCGGTCGGGAGGGAGCCTACGAGCAGTACTTC.

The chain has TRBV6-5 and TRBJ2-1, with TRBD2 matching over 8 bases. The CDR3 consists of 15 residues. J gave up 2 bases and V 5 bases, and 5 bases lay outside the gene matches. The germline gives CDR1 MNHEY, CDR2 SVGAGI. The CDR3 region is CASSGREGPYNEQFF. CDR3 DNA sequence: TGTGCCAGCAGTGGTCGGGAGGGCCCCTACAATGAGCAGTTCTTC.

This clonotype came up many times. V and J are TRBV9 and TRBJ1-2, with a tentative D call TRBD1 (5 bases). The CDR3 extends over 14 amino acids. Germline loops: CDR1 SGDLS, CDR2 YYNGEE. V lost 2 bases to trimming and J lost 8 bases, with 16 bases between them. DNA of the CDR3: TGTGCCAGCAGCGTCGGTGGGGGGGTGGGCGGCTACACCTTC. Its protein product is CASSVGGGVGGYTF.

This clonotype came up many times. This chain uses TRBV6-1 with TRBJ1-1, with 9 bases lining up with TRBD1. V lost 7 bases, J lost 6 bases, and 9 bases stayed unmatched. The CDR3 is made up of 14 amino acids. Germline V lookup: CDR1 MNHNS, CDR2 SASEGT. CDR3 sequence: CASTVTGGSSEAFF. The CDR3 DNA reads TGTGCCAGCACTGTGACAGGGGGTTCATCTGAAGCTTTCTTT.

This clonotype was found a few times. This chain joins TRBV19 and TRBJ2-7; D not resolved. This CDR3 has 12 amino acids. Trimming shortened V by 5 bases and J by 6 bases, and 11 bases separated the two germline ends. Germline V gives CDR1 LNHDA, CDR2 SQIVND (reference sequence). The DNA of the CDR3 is TGTGCCAGTAGTGAGACTTATTCCGAGCAGTACTTC. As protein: CASSETYSEQYF.

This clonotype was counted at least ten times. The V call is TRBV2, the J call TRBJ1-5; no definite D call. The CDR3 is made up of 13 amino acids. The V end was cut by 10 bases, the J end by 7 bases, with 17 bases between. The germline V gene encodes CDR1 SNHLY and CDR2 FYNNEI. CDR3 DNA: TGTGCCACCCATGAAGGCGTAGAACAGCCCCAGCATTTT. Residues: CATHEGVEQPQHF.

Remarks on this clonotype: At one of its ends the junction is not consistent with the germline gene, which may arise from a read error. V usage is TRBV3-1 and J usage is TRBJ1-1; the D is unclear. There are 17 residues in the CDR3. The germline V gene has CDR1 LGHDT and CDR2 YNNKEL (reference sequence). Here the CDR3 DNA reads TGTGCCAGCAGCCAGCTCGGGAAGCAGTTCATGAACACTGAGGCTTTCTTT. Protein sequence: CASSQLGKQFMNTEAFF. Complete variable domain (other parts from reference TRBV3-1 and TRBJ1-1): DTAVSQTPKYLVTQMGNDKSIKCEQNLGHDTMYWYKQDSKKFLKIMFSYNNKELIINETVPNRFSPKSPDKAHLNLHINSLELGDSAVYFCASSQLGKQFMNTEAFFGQGTRLTVV.

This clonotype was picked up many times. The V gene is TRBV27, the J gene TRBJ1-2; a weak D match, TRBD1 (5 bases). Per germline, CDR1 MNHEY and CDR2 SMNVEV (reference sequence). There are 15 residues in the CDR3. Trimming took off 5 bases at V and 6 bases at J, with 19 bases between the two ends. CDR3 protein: CASSKKDTRIHGYTF. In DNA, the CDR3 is TGTGCCAGCAGTAAAAAGGACACAAGGATTCATGGCTACACCTTC.